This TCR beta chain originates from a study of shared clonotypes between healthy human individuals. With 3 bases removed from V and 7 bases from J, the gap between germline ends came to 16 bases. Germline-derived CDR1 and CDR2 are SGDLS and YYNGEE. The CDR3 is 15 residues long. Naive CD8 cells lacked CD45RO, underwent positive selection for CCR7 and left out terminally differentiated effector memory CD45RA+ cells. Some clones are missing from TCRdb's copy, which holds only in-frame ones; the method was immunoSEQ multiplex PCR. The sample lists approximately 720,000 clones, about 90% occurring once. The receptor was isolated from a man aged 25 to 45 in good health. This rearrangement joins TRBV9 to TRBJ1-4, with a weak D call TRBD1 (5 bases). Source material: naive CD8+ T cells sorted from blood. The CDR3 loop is CASSGSGSGGEKLFF. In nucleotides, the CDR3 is TGTGCCAGCAGCGGATCAGGGTCCGGAGGTGAAAAACTGTTTTTT.